What follows is one T cell receptor (beta chain) and its context. The target of this receptor is not known. Base quality data are lacking; no much larger clone is found one base away. These data are taken from a study of a mutant IDH1 vaccine in newly diagnosed glioma (dated by TCRdb to the early 2020s). Context from the whole study: Eight vaccinations were administered to patients in weeks 1, 3, 5, 7, 11, 15, 19 and 23, corresponding to visits V03 through V10. Six visits were used for peripheral blood collection: V03 (baseline), V05, V07, V10, V12 and V13. Vaccination began 4-6 weeks after radiotherapy alone, or alongside temozolomide cycles in the chemotherapy-containing groups. For exploratory analyses, longitudinal TCRB deep sequencing was carried out in roughly 23 treated patients wherever samples were available. Of the approximately 30 treated patients, roughly 60% were male and about 40% were female, and the mean age was approximately 39 years. Prior to enrollment, patients had been given standard therapy consisting of radiotherapy alone, temozolomide alone, or radiochemotherapy with temozolomide, with the combination given to most patients. The research as a whole found: Pseudoprogression appeared unrelated to alterations in the top peripheral T cell clonotypes detected by TCRB sequencing. Immune responses induced by the vaccine were seen in approximately 92% of patients across multiple MHC alleles. Availability determined which PBMC samples were chosen for TCRB deep sequencing. The authors noted that analyses of patient blood samples could not be reproduced because of sample limitations.

The protocol used for the library was the immunoSEQ multiplex PCR assay. The hsTCRB Kit was used according to the manufacturer's protocol to amplify rearranged TCR beta chain sequences. An Illumina MiSeq was used to sequence the TCRB libraries. The published analysis was carried out like this. Demultiplexing, trimming and gene mapping were performed with the kit vendor's proprietary platform. This immuneACCESS table, as held by TCRdb, lists in-frame sequences with V and J called but not all clones. Of the missing ones, under half trace to an unresolved V gene in checked studies; the others have no known cause. D and trimming were read from the DNA, whereas the V and J calls and clone size are those reported in that table. The table for this sample lists approximately 61,000 clones; over 70% of them were counted only once. Clones ranked in the top ten supply 4.5% to 7.5% of the sample. V was cut back by 0 bases and J by 3 bases, leaving a gap of 5 bases between them. CDR3 length: 14 amino acids, cysteine to phenylalanine. This entry keeps only the CDR3 DNA: 42 bases, framed from base 1. CDR1 and CDR2 (LGHNA, YSLEER) derive from the germline V gene.

Reading the label with the study, this specimen's time point is: week 11, during vaccination. A 20-mer mutant IDH1 peptide at 300 micrograms in Montanide made up each vaccine dose, which was injected subcutaneously together with topical imiquimod. Donors had newly diagnosed WHO grade 3 or 4 IDH1-mutant astrocytomas with loss of nuclear ATRX. The samples were drawn from NOA16, a multicentre, single-arm, open-label phase I trial in Germany that tested a mutant IDH1 peptide vaccine in humans for the first time. The DNeasy Blood and Tissue Kit was used to extract genomic DNA from EDTA blood for TCRB sequencing.

The sequence was obtained from a man aged 45-65 years with glioma. The V and J genes are TRBV4-3 and TRBJ2-2; no D gene call is confident. Sequenced here: PBMCs, sampled from a glioma patient whose treatment included an IDH1 peptide vaccine. The nucleotide sequence is TGCGCCAGCAGCCAAGACTCATACACCGGGGAGCTGTTTTTT. Its amino acids are CASSQDSYTGELFF.